The next 11 T cell receptor beta chains were all read from a single sample in a study of cytomegalovirus exposure and HLA in healthy donors. Primers: 60 Vbeta forward and 13 Jbeta reverse. Clones were read by immunoSEQ multiplex PCR, and TCRdb kept only the in-frame ones, dropping some. The data show more than 85,000 clones, roughly three quarters seen once. The material sequenced was PBMCs. The receptors originated from a woman aged 50 to 60 in good health and CMV-seropositive.

The chain joins TRBV18 to TRBJ2-3, with 10 bases aligning to TRBD1. CDR1 is KGHSH, CDR2 LQKENI, per germline. CDR3 length equals 12 residues. J was trimmed by 15 bases and V by 0 bases; bases with no gene match: 3. The CDR3: CASSPPGQGIYF. In DNA, the CDR3 is TGTGCCAGCTCACCACCGGGACAGGGGATCTATTTT.

The chain links TRBV5-1 to TRBJ2-1; TRBD1 agrees at 11 bases. Germline V gene sequence: CDR1 SGHRS, CDR2 YFSETQ. Trimming took 5 bases from V and 3 from J; bases not matched to a gene: 7. The CDR3 is 16 residues long. CDR3 sequence: CASRIGGTGGYNEQFF. The DNA of the CDR3 is TGCGCCAGCAGGATTGGCGGGACAGGGGGCTACAATGAGCAGTTCTTC.

This chain joins TRBV6-5 and TRBJ1-5; tentatively, D is TRBD1 (6 bases). CDR1 and CDR2 from the germline V gene are MNHEY and SVGAGI. The CDR3 covers 13 residues. Trimming removed 2 bases from V and 4 bases from J, with 6 bases in between. The CDR3 spells CASSYGTNQPQHF. The CDR3 coding sequence is TGTGCCAGCAGTTACGGGACAAATCAGCCCCAGCATTTT.

The chain has TRBV5-1 and TRBJ2-5; 7 nucleotides line up with TRBD2. The DNA matches TRBJ2-7 better at its end, which makes the J call doubtful. CDR1 is SGHRS and CDR2 is YFSETQ in the germline V gene. This CDR3 is 13 amino acids long. The CDR3: CASRLAETYEQYF. The CDR3 DNA is TGCGCCAGCAGGCTAGCGGAAACCTACGAGCAGTACTTC.

This sequence joins TRBV2 and TRBJ2-1, with a tentative D call TRBD2 (5 bases). Trimming removed 8 bases at V and 1 base at J, with 6 bases between. Germline V lookup: CDR1 SNHLY, CDR2 FYNNEI. The CDR3 sequence is 12 residues long. The CDR3 sequence is CASLASYNEQFF. The CDR3 DNA sequence: TGTGCCAGCTTAGCGTCCTACAATGAGCAGTTCTTC.

This clone was recorded once. V gene TRBV9 combines with J gene TRBJ1-2; 9 nucleotides line up with TRBD1. V shed 0 bases, J shed 4 bases, and the junction held 1 base outside the gene matches. From germline, CDR1 is SGDLS and CDR2 YYNGEE. The CDR3 totals 14 residues. CDR3 loop: CASSVGDRAYGYTF. The CDR3 DNA reads as TGTGCCAGCAGCGTAGGGGACAGGGCCTATGGCTACACCTTC.

The rearrangement joins TRBV30 to TRBJ1-1; the D gene is possibly TRBD1 (5 bases). Germline V CDR1 and CDR2: GTSNPN, SVGIG (reference sequence). This CDR3 contains 15 residues. V was pared by 7 bases and J by 2 bases, with 20 bases between. In nucleotides, the CDR3 is TGTGCCTCTCTGAGGGTCGGGGGAACCAACACTGAAGCTTTCTTT. Protein: CASLRVGGTNTEAFF.

This clone was seen a handful of times. The chain carries TRBV30 and TRBJ1-2, with D maybe TRBD1 (5 bases). V was shortened by 1 base and J by 5 bases, with 14 bases between the two germline ends. The V gene's germline CDR1 is GTSNPN and CDR2 SVGIG (reference sequence). The CDR3 is made up of 14 amino acids. CDR3 DNA: TGTGCCTGGAGTGCAGGTCGGGGGGGATATGGCTACACCTTC. As protein: CAWSAGRGGYGYTF.

The chain combines TRBV5-1 with TRBJ1-1; weak D call: TRBD1 (6 bases). CDR1 and CDR2 from the germline V gene are SGHRS and YFSETQ. The CDR3 is 13 amino acids. Trimming left V 4 bases short and J 1 base short, with 8 bases between. CDR3 residues: CASSPGQNTEAFF. The CDR3 DNA is TGCGCCAGCAGCCCGGGACAGAACACTGAAGCTTTCTTT.

This clone has only one observation. CDR3 amino acids: CASSEVGQRYGYTF. The CDR3 coding sequence is TGTGCCAGCAGTGAAGTGGGACAGCGCTATGGCTACACCTTC. The chain employs TRBV25-1 and TRBJ1-2, with TRBD1 matching 7 bases. Germline V CDR1 and CDR2: MGHDK, SYGVNS. J gave up 4 bases and V 2 bases, and 4 bases lay outside the gene matches. This CDR3 has 14 residues.

The chain links TRBV5-1 to TRBJ2-7; TRBD1 matches at 8 bases. Trimming at V came to 7 bases and at J to 5 bases, leaving 11 bases not matched to a gene. CDR3 length equals 14 residues. The germline gives CDR1 SGHRS, CDR2 YFSETQ. As DNA, the CDR3 is TGCGCCAGCTCAACCCGGACAGGGTGGAACGAGCAGTACTTC. Its translation: CASSTRTGWNEQYF.